Listed below are T cell receptor beta chains from one sample, sequenced in a study of T-cell reconstitution after alpha-beta-depleted transplantation in children. TCRdb fed the PCR reads into MiXCR, producing one record per CDR3 protein. The table has 200,000 to 250,000 distinct CDR3 sequences, roughly 10% seen once; the top ten hold 28%. The input for sequencing was PBMCs, taken before TCRalphabeta/CD19-depleted stem cell transplant. These receptors all come from a child younger than two with acute myeloid leukemia, due to receive a stem cell transplant. Each CDR3 is given with its conserved first and last residue. D genes are given only for firm matches. The size field is filled for only some rows; it gives once, few, many or a size class.

clone size	D gene	V gene	J gene	CDR3 protein	CDR3 DNA
many	TRBD1	TRBV4-3	TRBJ1-6	CASSQAQTGGSGSPLHF	TGCGCCAGCAGCCAAGCCCAGACAGGGGGTTCGGGTTCACCCCTCCACTTT
many	-	TRBV5-6	TRBJ2-6	CASSLQGEAWANVLTF	TGTGCCAGCAGCTTGCAGGGAGAGGCCTGGGCCAACGTCCTGACTTTC
many	-	TRBV5-1	TRBJ1-6	CASGAGYNSPLHF	TGCGCCAGCGGGGCAGGCTATAATTCACCCCTCCACTTT
many	-	TRBV5-1	TRBJ2-5	CASSRLGIQETQYF	TGCGCCAGCAGCAGACTAGGAATTCAAGAGACCCAGTACTTC
few	-	TRBV5-1	TRBJ2-1	CASSPAAPSSYNEQFF	TGCGCCAGCAGCCCTGCGGCGCCTAGCTCCTACAATGAGCAGTTCTTC
many	-	TRBV20-1	TRBJ2-7	CSARGIQGKNYEQYF	TGCAGTGCTAGGGGGATACAGGGAAAAAACTACGAGCAGTACTTC
many	-	TRBV7-9	TRBJ1-2	CASSPSKGDGYTF	TGTGCCAGCAGCCCGTCAAAAGGGGACGGCTACACCTTC
-	-	TRBV6-2/TRBV6-3	TRBJ1-5	CASSYLSAVQPQHF	TGTGCCAGCAGTTACCTATCGGCCGTTCAGCCCCAGCATTTT
few	-	TRBV19	TRBJ2-1	CASRRVGVYNEQFF	TGTGCCAGTAGGCGGGTTGGGGTCTACAATGAGCAGTTCTTC
many	TRBD2	TRBV5-4	TRBJ2-1	CASSLGLAGYEQFF	TGTGCCAGCAGCTTGGGACTAGCTGGTTATGAGCAGTTCTTC
many	-	TRBV30	TRBJ1-2	CVTSVILHGYTF	TGTGTCACGTCGGTAATCCTTCATGGCTACACCTTC
once	-	TRBV12-3/TRBV12-4	TRBJ1-2	CASSLARRFYGYTF	TGTGCCAGCAGTTTAGCAAGGCGGTTCTATGGCTACACCTTC
many	-	TRBV5-1	TRBJ2-2	CASSLALPVNTGELFF	TGCGCCAGCAGCTTGGCCCTGCCTGTGAACACCGGGGAGCTGTTTTTT
many	-	TRBV12-3/TRBV12-4	TRBJ1-4	CASTPRGNSNNEKLFF	TGTGCCAGCACTCCTCGGGGCAATTCCAATAATGAAAAACTGTTTTTT
many	-	TRBV5-1	TRBJ1-1	CASSLEGRGNTEAFF	TGCGCCAGCAGCTTGGAGGGACGTGGGAACACTGAAGCTTTCTTT
few	-	TRBV4-2	TRBJ2-1	CASSQGVAGSDEQFF	TGTGCCAGCAGCCAAGGTGTGGCGGGGTCCGATGAGCAGTTCTTC
many	TRBD1	TRBV27	TRBJ2-1	CASSLSSQGAHNEQFF	TGTGCCAGCAGTTTATCGAGTCAGGGGGCTCACAATGAGCAGTTCTTC
many	-	TRBV25-1	TRBJ1-5	CASSEYRKGHQPQHF	TGTGCCAGCAGTGAATACCGGAAGGGGCATCAGCCCCAGCATTTT
many	-	TRBV25-1	TRBJ1-6	CASSSGAPALHF	TGTGCCAGCAGTTCTGGGGCCCCGGCCCTCCACTTT
many	TRBD1	TRBV7-8	TRBJ2-5	CASSLRQGIPLEETQYF	TGTGCCAGCAGCCTAAGACAGGGAATCCCCTTAGAAGAGACCCAGTACTTC
many	TRBD1	TRBV5-1	TRBJ1-1	CASREGATTEAFF	TGCGCCAGCAGGGAGGGGGCGACCACTGAAGCTTTCTTT
many	-	TRBV11-1	TRBJ2-2	CASTLSAAGELFF	TGTGCCAGCACCCTATCAGCGGCCGGGGAGCTGTTTTTT
many	TRBD2	TRBV12-3/TRBV12-4	TRBJ2-7	CASSRLAGGYEQYF	TGTGCCAGCAGTCGACTAGCGGGAGGGTACGAGCAGTACTTC
many	TRBD2	TRBV20-1	TRBJ2-7	CSARDGSGRSHEQYF	TGCAGTGCTAGAGACGGGAGCGGGAGGAGTCACGAGCAGTACTTC
many	TRBD1	TRBV20-1	TRBJ1-2	CSATPGTDYGYTF	TGCAGTGCTACCCCCGGGACAGACTATGGCTACACCTTC
many	-	TRBV12-5	TRBJ2-7	CARAVGHREQYF	TGTGCTAGGGCAGTGGGCCATAGGGAGCAGTACTTC
many	-	TRBV5-1	TRBJ1-1	CASSITTENTEAFF	TGCGCCAGCAGCATTACGACAGAGAACACTGAAGCTTTCTTT
-	-	TRBV11-3	TRBJ2-1	CASSPGPSSYNEQFF	TGTGCCAGCAGCCCCGGACCGAGCTCCTACAATGAGCAGTTCTTC
few	-	TRBV3-1	TRBJ2-5	CASSQVLPKGTQYF	TGTGCCAGCAGCCAAGTACTTCCCAAGGGGACCCAGTACTTC